This T cell receptor beta chain was recorded in a study of glioma-infiltrating T cells after dendritic cell vaccination. Study at large: Autologous tumor lysate was loaded overnight onto monocyte-derived dendritic cells grown less than 8 days with IL-4 and GM-CSF.

As for time point: after dendritic cell vaccination, including at tumor progression/relapse. Profiling relied on immunoSEQ multiplex PCR, and the TCRdb table lists in-frame clones only, not all of them. The table shows approximately 60,000 clones, with roughly 86% occurring only once. Germline assignment: CDR1 LNHNV and CDR2 YYDKDF (reference sequence). The CDR3 has 15 amino acids. The germline V and J ends were trimmed by 0 bases and 8 bases, with 16 bases remaining between them. This material consisted of blood, taken after dendritic cell vaccination. The chain couples TRBV15 to TRBJ1-2; unclear D gene. The clonotype was recovered from a human donor with glioblastoma. The CDR3 nucleotides are TGTGCCACCAGCAGAGATCTGGGCAAAAGGGAGGGCTACACCTTC. It translates to CATSRDLGKREGYTF.